The clone carrying this T cell receptor (beta chain) was seen more than once but under ten times. The antigen is not known. The sample comes from a study of CD8 T cells in Susac syndrome. Study-wide results and limits: As acknowledged by the study, its TCR sequencing and HLA analysis included a relatively small number of individuals.

Random hexamers were used to reverse transcribe the RNA input (about 0.5 to 1 ug). The CDR3 of TCR beta was amplified by immunoSEQ multiplex PCR across 54 Vbeta and 13 Jbeta. TCRdb used MiXCR to reprocess the immunoSEQ multiplex PCR reads, holding one entry per CDR3 protein. The sample records around 270,000 distinct CDR3 sequences, around 85% being singletons. V was clipped by 0 bases and J by 2 bases; unmatched bases: 2. The germline CDR1 and CDR2 sequences are SGDLS and YYNGEE. CDR3 length: 15 residues. The source material was CD8+ T cells from PBMCs. The chain couples TRBV9 to TRBJ2-3; 8 nucleotides agree with TRBD2. This clonotype originated in a human donor with multiple sclerosis. The CDR3 here is CASSVGSGNTDTQYF. In DNA, the CDR3 is TGTGCCAGCAGCGTAGGTAGCGGGAACACAGATACGCAGTATTTT. The full variable domain, in which reference TRBV9 and TRBJ2-3 provide the parts outside the CDR3, is DSGVTQTPKHLITATGQRVTLRCSPRSGDLSVYWYQQSLDQGLQFLIQYYNGEERAKGNILERFSAQQFPDLHSELNLSSLELGDSALYFCASSVGSGNTDTQYFGPGTRLTVL.